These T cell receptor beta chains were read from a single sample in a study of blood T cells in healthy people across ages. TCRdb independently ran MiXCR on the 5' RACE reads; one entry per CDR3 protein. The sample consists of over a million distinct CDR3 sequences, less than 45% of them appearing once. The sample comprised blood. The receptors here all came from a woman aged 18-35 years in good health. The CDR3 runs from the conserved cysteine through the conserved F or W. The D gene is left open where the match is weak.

CDR3 protein: CASSPGLGNSPLHF
CDR3 length: 14
V gene: TRBV3-1
D gene: -

CDR3 protein: CATLQGSGTEAFF
CDR3 length: 13
V gene: TRBV25-1
D gene: TRBD1

CDR3 protein: CASSPPSIAGLYNEQFF
CDR3 length: 17
V gene: TRBV7-2
D gene: TRBD2

CDR3 protein: CASSLVLGGGISGANILTF
CDR3 length: 19
V gene: TRBV12-3/TRBV12-4
D gene: -

CDR3 protein: CASSFQSGLTKNIQYF
CDR3 length: 16
V gene: TRBV12-3/TRBV12-4
D gene: -

CDR3 protein: CASSRAVGTPNEKLFF
CDR3 length: 16
V gene: TRBV12-3/TRBV12-4
D gene: -

CDR3 protein: CASSILDEQYF
CDR3 length: 11
V gene: TRBV6-2/TRBV6-3
D gene: -

CDR3 protein: CASSLSMGVGSYEQYF
CDR3 length: 16
V gene: TRBV27
D gene: -

CDR3 protein: CASSLYHRDGNTEAFF
CDR3 length: 16
V gene: TRBV4-1
D gene: -

CDR3 protein: CASRATGRLNTEAFF
CDR3 length: 15
V gene: TRBV2
D gene: -

CDR3 protein: CASSEEGRRYGYTF
CDR3 length: 14
V gene: TRBV7-9
D gene: -

CDR3 protein: CASSSRLAGVETQYF
CDR3 length: 15
V gene: TRBV28
D gene: TRBD2

CDR3 protein: CASRKGPGYQNTEAFF
CDR3 length: 16
V gene: TRBV27
D gene: -

CDR3 protein: CASSQVRGTEAFF
CDR3 length: 13
V gene: TRBV3-1
D gene: -

CDR3 protein: CASSFTGTSEETQYF
CDR3 length: 15
V gene: TRBV11-2
D gene: TRBD2

CDR3 protein: CASSLSLGVGSQPQHF
CDR3 length: 16
V gene: TRBV27
D gene: -

CDR3 protein: CSARDRRLSTDTQYF
CDR3 length: 15
V gene: TRBV20-1
D gene: -

CDR3 protein: CASSYPLAANGTDTQYF
CDR3 length: 17
V gene: TRBV6-2/TRBV6-3
D gene: TRBD2

CDR3 protein: CASSPDVVSSYEQYF
CDR3 length: 15
V gene: TRBV5-1
D gene: -

CDR3 protein: CASSRGQVNNSPLHF
CDR3 length: 15
V gene: TRBV4-1
D gene: TRBD1

CDR3 protein: CASSKGEEETQYF
CDR3 length: 13
V gene: TRBV21-1
D gene: -

CDR3 protein: CASSYGPSANTGELFF
CDR3 length: 16
V gene: TRBV6-2/TRBV6-3
D gene: -

CDR3 protein: CASSILAGQETQYF
CDR3 length: 14
V gene: TRBV7-9
D gene: TRBD2

CDR3 protein: CASSWTLSSWEQYF
CDR3 length: 14
V gene: TRBV25-1
D gene: -

CDR3 protein: CSASSSTYNEQFF
CDR3 length: 13
V gene: TRBV20-1
D gene: -

CDR3 protein: CASSYGRDSYNEQFF
CDR3 length: 15
V gene: TRBV12-3/TRBV12-4
D gene: -

CDR3 protein: CASSFGTSGVQETQYF
CDR3 length: 16
V gene: TRBV12-3/TRBV12-4
D gene: TRBD2

CDR3 protein: CAWRGQIASYNEQFF
CDR3 length: 15
V gene: TRBV30
D gene: TRBD1

CDR3 protein: CASSILQGYHGYTF
CDR3 length: 14
V gene: TRBV19
D gene: -

CDR3 protein: CASSQDNGRQPQHF
CDR3 length: 14
V gene: TRBV4-2
D gene: -

CDR3 protein: CASSEGTGWNEQFF
CDR3 length: 14
V gene: TRBV7-9
D gene: TRBD1

CDR3 protein: CSARGQGAAGPRHF
CDR3 length: 14
V gene: TRBV20-1
D gene: TRBD1

CDR3 protein: CASSLAKGWGNQPQHF
CDR3 length: 16
V gene: TRBV7-8
D gene: -

CDR3 protein: CSARDDSASSYNEQFF
CDR3 length: 16
V gene: TRBV20-1
D gene: -

CDR3 protein: CASSSREREIGQPQHF
CDR3 length: 16
V gene: TRBV4-1
D gene: -

CDR3 protein: CASSSILQGGYTF
CDR3 length: 13
V gene: TRBV7-2
D gene: -

CDR3 protein: CSARGTGGFYGYTF
CDR3 length: 14
V gene: TRBV20-1
D gene: TRBD1